The entry that follows covers one T cell receptor beta chain sequence. The entry originates in a study of shared clonotypes between healthy human individuals. The CDR3 spans 14 residues. Germline V gives CDR1 MDHEN, CDR2 SYDVKM. Trimming left V 6 bases short and J 3 bases short, with 12 bases between. The data were produced by immunoSEQ multiplex PCR, yet TCRdb's version contains in-frame clones alone and is incomplete. The sample lists around 95,000 clones, 67% occurring once. The chain links TRBV28 to TRBJ2-1; maybe TRBD2 (6 bases). This TCR was sampled from a young man in good health. The specimen was memory CD8+ T cells sorted from blood. As to subset: CD45RO+ cells pooled with CCR7-negative TemRA cells. CDR3 sequence (DNA): TGTGCCAGCAGAGAAGCCGGGGGCTACAATGAGCAGTTCTTC. Translated, it gives CASREAGGYNEQFF.